Presented here are 22 T cell receptor beta chains from one specimen sequenced in a study of cytomegalovirus exposure and HLA in healthy donors. 13 Jbeta primers and 60 Vbeta primers were used for the PCR. The table came from immunoSEQ multiplex PCR; TCRdb's copy has only in-frame clones and leaves some out. This sample carries approximately 130,000 clones, 6.5% to 9.5% of them seen once, and the ten largest clones take 6% to 7.5%. Sequencing was done on a sample of PBMCs. The receptor source for this set is a middle-aged woman in good health and CMV-seropositive.

As DNA, the CDR3 is TGCGCCAGCAGCCAAGACGCCGCCTCAGGGTTTTTTAGTCATTTTAGCAATCAGCCCCAGCATTTT. It is translated as CASSQDAASGFFSHFSNQPQHF. The V and J genes are TRBV4-1 and TRBJ1-5, with D perhaps TRBD1 (5 bases). Deletions cut 0 bases from V and 0 bases from J, with 27 bases between. CDR1 is MGHRA, CDR2 YSYEKL, per germline. The CDR3 covers 22 residues.

This clone was counted a few times. The V and J genes are TRBV19 and TRBJ1-5; maybe TRBD1 (6 bases). Trimming left V 5 bases short and J 3 bases short, with 14 bases between. CDR1 LNHDA and CDR2 SQIVND come from the germline V gene (reference sequence). CDR3 length equals 15 residues. CDR3 region: CASSGSGQFNQPQHF. CDR3 sequence (DNA): TGTGCCAGTAGTGGATCCGGACAGTTCAATCAGCCCCAGCATTTT.

This clone was seen a few times. The chain joins TRBV6-5 to TRBJ1-1; D call uncertain. Trimming left V 2 bases short and J 1 base short, with 8 bases between. Germline V gene sequence: CDR1 MNHEY, CDR2 SVGAGI. CDR3 length equals 14 residues. CDR3 nucleotides: TGTGCCAGCAGTTACATCGGAGGGAACACTGAAGCTTTCTTT. Amino acids: CASSYIGGNTEAFF.

This sequence joins TRBV13 and TRBJ2-2, with D maybe TRBD1 (5 bases). The CDR3 has 15 residues. Per the germline V gene, CDR1 is PRHDT and CDR2 is FYEKMQ (reference sequence). V shed 2 bases and J shed 2 bases, with 9 bases lying between them. CDR3 nucleotides: TGTGCCAGCAGCTTATACGGACACAACACCGGGGAGCTGTTTTTT. Translating it yields CASSLYGHNTGELFF.

The chain combines TRBV7-2 with TRBJ1-2; D not resolved. The V end was cut by 3 bases, the J end by 5 bases, with 4 bases between. This CDR3 has 11 residues. Looked up from germline, CDR1 is SGHTA and CDR2 is FQGNSA. CDR3 amino acids: CASSFRYGYTF. The CDR3 bases are TGTGCCAGCAGCTTTCGGTATGGCTACACCTTC.

This clone has only a few counts. The chain combines TRBV5-4 with TRBJ2-6, with 10 bases that match TRBD1. Germline V gene lookup returns CDR1 SGHNT and CDR2 YYREEE (reference sequence). V gave up 4 bases and J gave up 2 bases; unmatched junction bases: 9. The CDR3 has 18 residues. The CDR3 region has the DNA TGTGCCAGCAGCCCAAGGACAGGGGGGTCTCCTGGGGCCAACGTCCTGACTTTC. Protein product: CASSPRTGGSPGANVLTF.

This clone was recorded a few times. The CDR3 spells CASAAGGNRYGYTF. CDR3 DNA sequence: TGTGCCAGCGCCGCAGGGGGAAATCGCTATGGCTACACCTTC. V is TRBV6-6 and J is TRBJ1-2; 7 bases map to TRBD1. Germline V gene sequence: CDR1 MNHNY, CDR2 SVGAGI (reference sequence). Germline trimming cut 8 bases from V and 4 bases from J; bases unmatched to any gene: 10. The CDR3 runs 14 residues.

Concerning this clone itself: Other DNA sequences of this sample code for an identical CDR3. CDR3 sequence (DNA): TGTGCCAGCTCACCTCGGGTCAACACTGAAGCTTTCTTT. Its translation: CASSPRVNTEAFF. The chain uses TRBV18 and TRBJ1-1; D remains unclear. The CDR3 loop spans 13 amino acids. The V end lost 3 bases, the J end lost 2 bases, and 7 bases lay between the germline ends. The V gene's germline CDR1 is KGHSH and CDR2 LQKENI. Combining the CDR3 with reference TRBV18 and TRBJ1-1 gives the whole variable domain NAGVMQNPRHLVRRRGQEARLRCSPMKGHSHVYWYRQLPEEGLKFMVYLQKENIIDESGMPKERFSAEFPKEGPSILRIQQVVRGDSAAYFCASSPRVNTEAFFGQGTRLTVV.

The chain is built from TRBV10-3 and TRBJ2-1, with D perhaps matching TRBD2 (5 bases). The germline V gene encodes CDR1 ENHRY and CDR2 SYGVKD. V lost 3 bases and J lost 8, with 20 bases in between. The CDR3 covers 16 residues. This CDR3 is CAISDGVNHAMDEQFF. As DNA, the CDR3 is TGTGCCATCAGTGACGGGGTGAACCACGCCATGGATGAGCAGTTCTTC.

A few counts support this clone. The chain uses TRBV4-1 and TRBJ2-1, with D perhaps TRBD2 (5 bases). V lost 0 bases and J lost 2, with 17 bases in between. The CDR3 runs 18 residues. Germline assignment: CDR1 MGHRA and CDR2 YSYEKL. The CDR3 reads CASSQDLPPEGTYNEQFF. Here the CDR3 DNA reads TGCGCCAGCAGCCAAGATTTGCCTCCTGAGGGCACCTACAATGAGCAGTTCTTC.

The chain combines TRBV19 with TRBJ2-7; 7 bases are a match to TRBD1. V lost 1 base and J lost 0; bases outside the gene matches: 3. This CDR3 has 15 amino acids. Germline-derived CDR1 and CDR2 are LNHDA and SQIVND (reference sequence). Written as DNA, the CDR3 is TGTGCCAGTAGTATAGGGGACAGCCGCTCCTACGAGCAGTACTTC. It specifies CASSIGDSRSYEQYF.

The rearrangement joins TRBV5-4 to TRBJ2-5, with D possibly being TRBD2 (6 bases). Trimming removed 3 bases from V and 2 bases from J, with 11 bases in between. This CDR3 spans 14 amino acids. Germline-derived CDR1 and CDR2 are SGHNT and YYREEE (reference sequence). The CDR3 coding sequence is TGTGCCAGCAGCTCACGACTAGTTCAAGAGACCCAGTACTTC. This translates into CASSSRLVQETQYF.

This clone has more than one count but fewer than ten. The gene calls are TRBV18 and TRBJ1-1, with TRBD1 matching over 7 bases. Looked up from germline, CDR1 is KGHSH and CDR2 is LQKENI. Germline trimming cut 6 bases from V and 0 bases from J; bases unmatched to any gene: 4. The CDR3 contains 14 residues. For the CDR3, the DNA is TGTGCCAGCTCTCCGGACAGGATGAACACTGAAGCTTTCTTT. It yields the protein CASSPDRMNTEAFF.

This clone was seen only a few times. The chain carries TRBV2 and TRBJ1-5; the match to TRBD1 covers 8 bases. The V segment lost 5 bases and the J segment 4 bases; nucleotides outside the gene matches: 13. In germline, CDR1 is SNHLY, CDR2 FYNNEI. This CDR3 contains 17 residues. In DNA form, the CDR3 reads TGTGCCAGCAGTAAGGACAGGGCCTTGAACAGGAATCAGCCCCAGCATTTT. Translating it yields CASSKDRALNRNQPQHF.

This chain connects TRBV27 to TRBJ2-1, with D possibly TRBD2 on 6 matching bases. The germline gives CDR1 MNHEY, CDR2 SMNVEV (reference sequence). Trimming took 5 bases from V and 6 from J, leaving 11 bases between them. The CDR3 sequence is 13 residues long. The CDR3 is CASSRDWSNEQFF. Written as DNA, the CDR3 is TGTGCCAGCAGTAGGGACTGGAGCAATGAGCAGTTCTTC.

CDR3 residues: CASSLGAGQPQHF. CDR3 nucleotide sequence: TGCGCCAGCAGCTTGGGTGCGGGGCAGCCCCAGCATTTT. The chain has TRBV5-1 and TRBJ1-5, with D unclear. Germline CDR1 is SGHRS and CDR2 is YFSETQ. Deletions cut 0 bases from V and 7 bases from J, with 8 bases between. The CDR3 covers 13 residues. The full variable domain, in which reference TRBV5-1 and TRBJ1-5 provide the parts outside the CDR3, is KAGVTQTPRYLIKTRGQQVTLSCSPISGHRSVSWYQQTPGQGLQFLFEYFSETQRNKGNFPGRFSGRQFSNSRSEMNVSTLELGDSALYLCASSLGAGQPQHFGDGTRLSIL.

This clone has only a few counts. The chain couples TRBV5-1 to TRBJ2-7; 13 bases match TRBD2. The CDR3 is 15 amino acids. With 2 bases clipped from V and 6 bases from J, the junction kept 5 bases outside the gene matches. The germline CDR1 and CDR2 sequences are SGHRS and YFSETQ. The CDR3 nucleotides are TGCGCCAGCAGCTTCACTAGCGGGGGGGCGGGCGAGCAGTACTTC. Residues: CASSFTSGGAGEQYF.

The chain is built from TRBV9 and TRBJ2-2; TRBD1 matches at 7 bases. The CDR3 extends over 16 amino acids. CDR1 SGDLS and CDR2 YYNGEE come from the germline V gene. J lost 4 bases, V lost 4 bases, and 10 bases had no gene match. The CDR3 is CASSPGGGTATGELFF. In nucleotides, the CDR3 is TGTGCCAGCAGCCCCGGAGGTGGGACAGCCACCGGGGAGCTGTTTTTT.

J is TRBJ2-3 and V is TRBV7-8; TRBD2 is a possible D gene (5 bases). CDR3 length: 13 amino acids. V lost 3 bases and J lost 6, with 10 bases in between. Germline V gene lookup returns CDR1 SGHVS and CDR2 FQNEAQ. CDR3 nucleotides: TGTGCCAGCAGCTTTTACCGGGGTGATACGCAGTATTTT. This encodes CASSFYRGDTQYF. The complete variable domain, with remaining parts taken from reference TRBV7-8 and TRBJ2-3, reads GAGVSQSPRYKVAKRGQDVALRCDPISGHVSLFWYQQALGQGPEFLTYFQNEAQLDKSGLPSDRFFAERPEGSVSTLKIQRTQQEDSAVYLCASSFYRGDTQYFGPGTRLTVL.

The gene calls are TRBV13 and TRBJ1-3; D is possibly TRBD1 (6 bases). Trimming left V 6 bases short and J 4 bases short, with 13 bases between. The CDR3 contains 14 residues. The germline CDR1 and CDR2 sequences are PRHDT and FYEKMQ (reference sequence). In DNA, the CDR3 is TGTGCCAGCAGATCCGACAGGCTCGGAAACACCATATATTTT. This sequence encodes CASRSDRLGNTIYF.

The chain employs TRBV2 and TRBJ1-4, with TRBD1 identical over 8 bases. The ends lost 4 bases at V and 5 bases at J; junction bases unmatched: 6. The CDR3 length is 15 residues. CDR1 and CDR2 (germline): SNHLY, FYNNEI. CDR3 in amino acids: CASSGDRPFNEKLFF. DNA for the CDR3: TGTGCCAGCAGTGGGGACAGGCCTTTCAATGAAAAACTGTTTTTT.

This clone was counted only a few times. This chain uses TRBV9 with TRBJ2-7, with D perhaps TRBD1 (6 bases). The CDR3 is made up of 18 amino acids. CDR1 is SGDLS, CDR2 YYNGEE, per germline. Trimming took 4 bases from V and 2 from J, leaving 25 bases between them. CDR3: CASSPRDRGLGDTYEQYF. The DNA of the CDR3 is TGTGCCAGCAGCCCTCGGGACCGAGGGTTGGGGGACACCTACGAGCAGTACTTC.